Shown below are 30 T cell receptor beta chains from a single sample sequenced in a study of cytomegalovirus exposure and HLA in healthy donors. Repertoires were generated with immunoSEQ multiplex PCR, while TCRdb's copy carries only in-frame clones and drops some. In the table there are over 200,000 clones, around 87% of which are singletons. The sample consisted of PBMCs. The source is a woman between 18 and 29 years old in good health and CMV-seronegative.

V gene TRBV7-3 combines with J gene TRBJ2-1; maybe TRBD1 (5 bases). The CDR3 is made up of 14 amino acids. Germline V CDR1 and CDR2: SGHTA, FQGTGA. Trimming took 2 bases from V and 4 from J, leaving 9 bases between them. The CDR3 bases are TGTGCCAGCAGCTTACTCCCAGGGTACAATGAGCAGTTCTTC. Amino acids: CASSLLPGYNEQFF.

CDR3 sequence (DNA): TGTGCCAGCAGCCAAGAAGAGGGACAGGGTGGTCAGCCCCAGCATTTT. Encoded protein: CASSQEEGQGGQPQHF. This sequence joins TRBV4-2 and TRBJ1-5, with 9 bases identical to TRBD1. The CDR3 is 16 amino acids. The germline V gene has CDR1 LGHNA and CDR2 YNFKEQ. The ends lost 0 bases at V and 6 bases at J; junction bases unmatched: 6.

The chain has TRBV5-1 and TRBJ2-5; D is perhaps TRBD2 (5 bases). From germline, CDR1 is SGHRS and CDR2 YFSETQ. V was trimmed by 2 bases and J by 3 bases, leaving 14 bases between them. CDR3 length: 15 amino acids. As DNA, the CDR3 is TGCGCCAGCAGCTTCGGCCGTGCGGGTGAAGAGACCCAGTACTTC. It encodes CASSFGRAGEETQYF.

The rearrangement joins TRBV4-3 to TRBJ2-2; D perhaps matches TRBD1 (6 bases). The V gene's germline CDR1 is LGHNA and CDR2 YSLEER. The CDR3 extends over 14 amino acids. Trimming cost V 6 bases and J 4 bases, with 12 bases left between them. This CDR3 reads CASRPDRGTGELFF. The CDR3, as DNA: TGCGCCAGCAGGCCGGACAGAGGCACCGGGGAGCTGTTTTTT.

This sequence joins TRBV7-9 and TRBJ1-6; D unclear. Trimming removed 7 bases at V and 6 bases at J, with 16 bases between. The CDR3 has 15 residues. CDR1 SEHNR and CDR2 FQNEAQ come from the germline V gene (reference sequence). The CDR3 coding sequence is TGTGCCAGCACCCAAAGCGGGAGCCTTAATTCACCCCTCCACTTT. It encodes CASTQSGSLNSPLHF. The full variable domain, in which reference TRBV7-9 and TRBJ1-6 provide the parts outside the CDR3, is DTGVSQNPRHKITKRGQNVTFRCDPISEHNRLYWYRQTLGQGPEFLTYFQNEAQLEKSRLLSDRFSAERPKGSFSTLEIQRTEQGDSAMYLCASTQSGSLNSPLHFGNGTRLTVT.

The gene calls are TRBV30 and TRBJ1-5; TRBD1 is a possible D gene (5 bases). The germline V gene has CDR1 GTSNPN and CDR2 SVGIG (reference sequence). The CDR3 totals 16 residues. Trimming stripped 3 bases from V and 1 base from J, with 16 bases between. The CDR3 is CAWSQGTGYSNQPQHF. The CDR3, as DNA: TGTGCCTGGAGCCAGGGTACAGGCTACAGCAATCAGCCCCAGCATTTT.

This clone appeared a few times. The identical CDR3 is also encoded by other nucleotide sequences in the sample. The chain links TRBV10-3 to TRBJ2-7; TRBD1 might be the D (6 bases). CDR3 size: 13 residues. V lost 2 bases to trimming and J lost 4 bases, with 9 bases between them. Germline V gives CDR1 ENHRY, CDR2 SYGVKD. Here the CDR3 reads CAISEGTSYEQYV. The CDR3 coding sequence is TGTGCCATCAGTGAGGGGACAAGTTACGAGCAGTACGTC.

This chain uses TRBV27 with TRBJ2-7, with 7 bases fitting TRBD1. The CDR3 extends over 15 amino acids. V shed 7 bases and J 4 bases; nucleotides not matched to a gene: 13. CDR1 is MNHEY, CDR2 SMNVEV, per germline (reference sequence). CDR3 sequence (DNA): TGTGCCAGCAAGGGGGCAGGCCCCGATTTATACGAGCAGTACTTC. As protein: CASKGAGPDLYEQYF.

The table lists this clone with a few counts. This chain joins TRBV9 and TRBJ1-2; D not certain. V lost 3 bases, J lost 3 bases, and 12 bases lay in between. CDR1 is SGDLS and CDR2 is YYNGEE in the germline V gene. This CDR3 comprises 14 residues. In DNA form, the CDR3 reads TGTGCCAGCAGCGCGACCGGGCGGGACTATGGCTACACCTTC. Its protein is CASSATGRDYGYTF.

J is TRBJ1-6 and V is TRBV5-4, with unresolved D. With 4 bases removed from V and 5 bases from J, the gap between germline ends came to 10 bases. The CDR3 has 14 residues. Germline lookup yields CDR1 SGHNT and CDR2 YYREEE (reference sequence). The CDR3 DNA is TGTGCCAGCAGCCCCGCGGTCCATAATTCACCCCTCCACTTT. Its protein product is CASSPAVHNSPLHF. Looking up the rest from reference TRBV5-4 and TRBJ1-6 gives the full variable domain: ETGVTQSPTHLIKTRGQQVTLRCSSQSGHNTVSWYQQALGQGPQFIFQYYREEENGRGNFPPRFSGLQFPNYSSELNVNALELDDSALYLCASSPAVHNSPLHFGNGTRLTVT.

The J gene is TRBJ1-2, the V gene TRBV7-2; TRBD1 aligns across 7 bases. J gave up 1 base and V 9 bases, and 8 bases lay outside the gene matches. Germline values: CDR1 SGHTA, CDR2 FQGNSA. This CDR3 has 14 residues. The CDR3 sequence: CASRQDRNNYGYTF. In DNA, the CDR3 is TGTGCCAGTCGACAGGACAGGAATAACTATGGCTACACCTTC.

This chain links TRBV6-1 with TRBJ2-3; D unclear. This CDR3 comprises 17 residues. Between the trimmed V and J ends, which lost 0 bases and 3 bases, there was a span of 16 bases. The V gene's germline CDR1 is MNHNS and CDR2 SASEGT. As DNA, the CDR3 is TGTGCCAGCAGTGAAGCGTGGGTGGGCCGTAGTACAGATACGCAGTATTTT. Its protein product is CASSEAWVGRSTDTQYF.

The J gene is TRBJ1-3, the V gene TRBV15, with a possible D match to TRBD1 (5 bases). From germline, CDR1 is LNHNV and CDR2 YYDKDF (reference sequence). The CDR3 is 14 residues long. Trimming pared 0 bases from V and 4 bases from J, leaving 7 bases between. As DNA, the CDR3 is TGTGCCACCAGCAGAGACAGGGAAGGAAACACCATATATTTT. It codes for CATSRDREGNTIYF.

The genes are TRBV7-9 and TRBJ2-1; weak D call: TRBD1 (5 bases). The CDR3 is made up of 15 amino acids. In germline, CDR1 is SEHNR, CDR2 FQNEAQ (reference sequence). The ends were cut back, 1 base at V and 4 bases at J, with 11 bases in the middle. The CDR3 spells CASSLVSRDYNEQFF. The DNA of the CDR3 is TGTGCCAGCAGCTTAGTGAGCAGGGATTACAATGAGCAGTTCTTC.

This rearrangement joins TRBV5-4 to TRBJ2-4; 8 bases line up with TRBD1. The V gene end was trimmed by 0 bases and the J gene end by 9 bases; junction bases not matched to a gene: 5. The CDR3 sequence is 14 residues long. CDR1 and CDR2 from the germline V gene are SGHNT and YYREEE (reference sequence). The CDR3: CASSLAAGGGIQYF. CDR3 sequence (DNA): TGTGCCAGCAGCTTGGCGGCAGGGGGCGGCATTCAGTACTTC.

The chain uses TRBV6-5 and TRBJ1-6, with D hard to call. Trimming removed 7 bases from V and 13 bases from J, with 23 bases in between. This CDR3 has 15 residues. Per the germline V gene, CDR1 is MNHEY and CDR2 is SVGAGI. The CDR3 bases are TGTGCCAGCAAACAAACCGCGGGAACCCTTCGGCCCCTCCACTTT. This translates into CASKQTAGTLRPLHF.

This clone appeared a few times. V gene TRBV4-1 combines with J gene TRBJ1-1; TRBD1 might be the D (5 bases). Per germline, CDR1 MGHRA and CDR2 YSYEKL. The CDR3 sequence is 12 residues long. Trimming shortened V by 7 bases and J by 2 bases, and 8 bases separated the two germline ends. The CDR3 DNA sequence: TGCGCCAGCATGGGGCCAAACACTGAAGCTTTCTTT. Protein: CASMGPNTEAFF.

The genes are TRBV5-4 and TRBJ1-1, with no clear D. Deletions cut 4 bases from V and 7 bases from J, with 20 bases between. The V gene's germline CDR1 is SGHNT and CDR2 YYREEE (reference sequence). CDR3 length: 15 residues. CDR3 DNA: TGTGCCAGCAGCCCCGCTCTAACCAGGAATAATGAAGCTTTCTTT. Its translation: CASSPALTRNNEAFF.

The chain is built from TRBV5-1 and TRBJ1-2, with D maybe TRBD1 (6 bases). V lost 0 bases to trimming and J lost 6 bases, with 12 bases between them. Germline lookup yields CDR1 SGHRS and CDR2 YFSETQ. The CDR3 spans 14 residues. The CDR3 sequence: CASSLVRGVDGYTF. The CDR3 DNA is TGCGCCAGCAGCTTGGTCAGGGGTGTAGATGGCTACACCTTC.

V and J are TRBV19 and TRBJ2-1; 12 bases are a match to TRBD2. The CDR3 sequence is 15 residues long. Trimming removed 3 bases from V and 7 bases from J; junction bases left unmatched: 4. Germline CDR1 reads LNHDA; CDR2 reads SQIVND (reference sequence). This CDR3 reads CASSMLAGGPNEQFF. As DNA, the CDR3 is TGTGCCAGTAGTATGCTAGCGGGGGGGCCTAATGAGCAGTTCTTC. The full variable domain, with the rest looked up from reference TRBV19 and TRBJ2-1, is DGGITQSPKYLFRKEGQNVTLSCEQNLNHDAMYWYRQDPGQGLRLIYYSQIVNDFQKGDIAEGYSVSREKKESFPLTVTSAQKNPTAFYLCASSMLAGGPNEQFFGPGTRLTVL.

This chain connects TRBV4-1 to TRBJ2-1; TRBD2 agrees at 10 bases. The CDR3 sequence is 15 residues long. Trimming took 4 bases from V and 5 from J; bases not matched to a gene: 5. Germline V CDR1 and CDR2: MGHRA, YSYEKL. CDR3 amino acids: CASSPSGGTNNEQFF. CDR3 nucleotides: TGCGCCAGCAGCCCTAGCGGGGGAACAAACAATGAGCAGTTCTTC.

The chain recombines TRBV7-2 with TRBJ1-1, with 9 bases matching TRBD1. Per germline, CDR1 SGHTA and CDR2 FQGNSA. J was trimmed by 4 bases and V by 2 bases; bases with no gene match: 14. There are 18 residues in the CDR3. The CDR3 loop reads CASSLSRLTGGAGTEAFF. In nucleotides, the CDR3 is TGTGCCAGCAGCTTAAGTCGTTTAACAGGGGGCGCCGGCACTGAAGCTTTCTTT.

The chain employs TRBV5-1 and TRBJ1-2, with D possibly being TRBD1 (5 bases). Trimming pared 3 bases from V and 3 bases from J, leaving 9 bases between. The CDR3 extends over 13 amino acids. Germline V CDR1 and CDR2: SGHRS, YFSETQ. DNA for the CDR3: TGCGCCAGCAGCTCAGGGAACGACTATGGCTACACCTTC. Protein sequence: CASSSGNDYGYTF.

CDR3 coding DNA: TGTGCCAGCTCACCATCGTGGCTAGCGGAGTACGAGCAGTACTTC. Protein sequence: CASSPSWLAEYEQYF. The chain links TRBV18 to TRBJ2-7; 7 bases fit TRBD2. Trimming took 2 bases from V and 4 from J; bases not matched to a gene: 8. In germline, CDR1 is KGHSH, CDR2 LQKENI. CDR3 length equals 15 residues.

The chain links TRBV5-6 to TRBJ1-1; D gene uncertain. CDR1 and CDR2 (germline): SGHDT, YYEEEE. The CDR3 is made up of 14 amino acids. Trimming stripped 3 bases from V and 11 bases from J, with 20 bases between. CDR3 sequence reads: CASSYPHTTNEAFF. The CDR3 DNA follows: TGTGCCAGCAGCTACCCCCATACGACAAATGAGGCTTTCTTT.

This chain connects TRBV6-5 to TRBJ2-1; 15 bases agree with TRBD2. The germline V gene encodes CDR1 MNHEY and CDR2 SVGAGI. The CDR3 totals 15 residues. V shed 6 bases and J 7 bases; nucleotides not matched to a gene: 4. CDR3 DNA sequence: TGTGCCAGCAGCCGGACTAGCGGGGGGGCAAATGAGCAGTTCTTC. Translating it yields CASSRTSGGANEQFF.

This chain's CDR3 is CAKIRDRDADTQYF. CDR3 coding DNA: TGTGCCAAGATCCGGGACAGGGACGCAGATACGCAGTATTTT. V gene TRBV2 combines with J gene TRBJ2-3; 9 bases map to TRBD1. Germline CDR1 reads SNHLY; CDR2 reads FYNNEI. This CDR3 is built from 14 residues. Unmatched junction bases numbered 9, after V lost 10 bases and J lost 4 bases.

V and J are TRBV19 and TRBJ1-1; D call uncertain. The CDR3 extends over 13 amino acids. V was cut by 6 bases and J by 1 base, with 9 bases left in between. The germline V gene has CDR1 LNHDA and CDR2 SQIVND (reference sequence). This chain's CDR3 is CASRLARNTEAFF. In DNA form, the CDR3 reads TGTGCCAGTAGGCTAGCGAGGAACACTGAAGCTTTCTTT.

The genes are TRBV19 and TRBJ1-2; TRBD1 aligns across 7 bases. The junction had 7 bases not matched to a gene; V was cut back by 7 bases and J by 5 bases. This CDR3 is 13 amino acids long. Germline V gene data show CDR1 as LNHDA and CDR2 as SQIVND (reference sequence). The CDR3 DNA follows: TGTGCCAGTACTGGATCACAGGGGTATGGCTACACCTTC. Its protein product is CASTGSQGYGYTF.

The chain couples TRBV28 to TRBJ2-1; D might be TRBD1 (6 bases). The CDR3 runs 14 residues. V was trimmed by 2 bases and J by 9 bases, leaving 14 bases between them. Germline lookup yields CDR1 MDHEN and CDR2 SYDVKM. The CDR3 nucleotides are TGTGCCAGCAGTTTACCCCTCCAGGGGTTTGAGCAGTTCTTC. As protein: CASSLPLQGFEQFF.